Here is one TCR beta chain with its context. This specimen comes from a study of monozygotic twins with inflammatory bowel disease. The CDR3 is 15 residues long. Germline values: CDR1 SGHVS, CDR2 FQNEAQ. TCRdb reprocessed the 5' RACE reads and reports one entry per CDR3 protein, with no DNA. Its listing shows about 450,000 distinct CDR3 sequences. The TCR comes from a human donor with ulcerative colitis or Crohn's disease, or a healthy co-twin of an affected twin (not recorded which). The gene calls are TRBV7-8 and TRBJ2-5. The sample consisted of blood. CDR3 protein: CASSLGLALKETQYF.